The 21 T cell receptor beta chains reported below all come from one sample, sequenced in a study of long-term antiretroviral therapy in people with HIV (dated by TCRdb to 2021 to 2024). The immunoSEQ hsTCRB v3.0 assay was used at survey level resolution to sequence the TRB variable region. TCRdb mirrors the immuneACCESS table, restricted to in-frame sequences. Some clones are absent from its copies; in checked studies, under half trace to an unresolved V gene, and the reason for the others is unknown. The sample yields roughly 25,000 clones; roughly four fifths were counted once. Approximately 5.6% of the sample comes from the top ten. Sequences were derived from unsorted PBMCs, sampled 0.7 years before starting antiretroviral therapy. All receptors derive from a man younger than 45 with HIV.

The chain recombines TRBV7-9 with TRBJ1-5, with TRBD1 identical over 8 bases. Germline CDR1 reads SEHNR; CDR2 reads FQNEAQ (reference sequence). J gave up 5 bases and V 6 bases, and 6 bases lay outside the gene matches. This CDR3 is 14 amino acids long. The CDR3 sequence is CASSKDREDQPQHF. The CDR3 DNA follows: TGTGCCAGCAGTAAGGACAGGGAAGATCAGCCCCAGCATTTT.

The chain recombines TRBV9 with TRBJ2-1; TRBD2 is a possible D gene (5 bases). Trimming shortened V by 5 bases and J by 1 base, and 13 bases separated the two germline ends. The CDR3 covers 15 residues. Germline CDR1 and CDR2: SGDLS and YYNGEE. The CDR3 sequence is CASRRGAESYNEQFF. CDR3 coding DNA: TGTGCCAGCAGGAGAGGAGCGGAATCCTACAATGAGCAGTTCTTC. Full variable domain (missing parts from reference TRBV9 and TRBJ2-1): DSGVTQTPKHLITATGQRVTLRCSPRSGDLSVYWYQQSLDQGLQFLIQYYNGEERAKGNILERFSAQQFPDLHSELNLSSLELGDSALYFCASRRGAESYNEQFFGPGTRLTVL.

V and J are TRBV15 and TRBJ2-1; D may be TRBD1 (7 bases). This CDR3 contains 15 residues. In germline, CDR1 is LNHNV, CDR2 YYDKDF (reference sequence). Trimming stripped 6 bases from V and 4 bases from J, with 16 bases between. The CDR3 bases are TGTGCCACCAGACCGGCCTCAGGGGGGTACAATGAGCAGTTCTTC. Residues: CATRPASGGYNEQFF.

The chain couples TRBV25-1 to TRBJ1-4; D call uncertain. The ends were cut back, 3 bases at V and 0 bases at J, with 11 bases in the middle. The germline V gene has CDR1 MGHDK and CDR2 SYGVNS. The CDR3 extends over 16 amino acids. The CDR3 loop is CASSERAIATNEKLFF. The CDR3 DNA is TGTGCCAGCAGTGAGCGGGCAATTGCAACTAATGAAAAACTGTTTTTT.

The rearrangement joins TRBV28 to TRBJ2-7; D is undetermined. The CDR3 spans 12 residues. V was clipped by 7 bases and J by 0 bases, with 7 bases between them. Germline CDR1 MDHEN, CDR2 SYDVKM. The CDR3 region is CASKRSSYEQYF. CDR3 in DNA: TGTGCCAGCAAAAGGAGCTCCTACGAGCAGTACTTC.

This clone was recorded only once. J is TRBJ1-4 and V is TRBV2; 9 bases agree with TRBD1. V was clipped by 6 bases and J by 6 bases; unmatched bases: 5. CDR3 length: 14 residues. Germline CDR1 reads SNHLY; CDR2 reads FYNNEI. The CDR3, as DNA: TGTGCCAGCAGATACAGGGGGCTTTATGAAAAACTGTTTTTT. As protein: CASRYRGLYEKLFF.

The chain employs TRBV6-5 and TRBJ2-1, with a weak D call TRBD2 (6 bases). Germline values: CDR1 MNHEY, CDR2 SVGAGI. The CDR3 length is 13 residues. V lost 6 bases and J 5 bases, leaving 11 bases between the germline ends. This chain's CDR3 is CASSRELNNEQFF. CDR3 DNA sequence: TGTGCCAGCAGCCGGGAGCTGAACAATGAGCAGTTCTTC.

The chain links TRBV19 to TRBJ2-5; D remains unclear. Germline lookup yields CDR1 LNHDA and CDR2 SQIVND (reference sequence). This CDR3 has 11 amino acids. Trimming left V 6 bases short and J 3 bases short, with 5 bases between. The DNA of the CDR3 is TGTGCCAGTAGCTCCGAAGAGACCCAGTACTTC. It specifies CASSSEETQYF. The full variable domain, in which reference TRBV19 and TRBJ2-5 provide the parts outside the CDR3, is DGGITQSPKYLFRKEGQNVTLSCEQNLNHDAMYWYRQDPGQGLRLIYYSQIVNDFQKGDIAEGYSVSREKKESFPLTVTSAQKNPTAFYLCASSSEETQYFGPGTRLLVL.

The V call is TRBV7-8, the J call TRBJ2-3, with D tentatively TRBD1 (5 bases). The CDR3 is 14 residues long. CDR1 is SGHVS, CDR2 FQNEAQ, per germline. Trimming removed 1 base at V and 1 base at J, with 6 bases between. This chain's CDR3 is CASSLGGRTDTQYF. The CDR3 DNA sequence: TGTGCCAGCAGCTTAGGGGGCCGCACAGATACGCAGTATTTT.

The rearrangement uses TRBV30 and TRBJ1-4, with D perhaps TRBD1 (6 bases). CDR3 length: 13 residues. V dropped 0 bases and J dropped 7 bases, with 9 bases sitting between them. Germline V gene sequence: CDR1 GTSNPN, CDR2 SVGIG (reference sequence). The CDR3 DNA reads TGTGCCTGGAGTGTACAGGGTGGTGAAAAACTGTTTTTT. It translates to CAWSVQGGEKLFF.

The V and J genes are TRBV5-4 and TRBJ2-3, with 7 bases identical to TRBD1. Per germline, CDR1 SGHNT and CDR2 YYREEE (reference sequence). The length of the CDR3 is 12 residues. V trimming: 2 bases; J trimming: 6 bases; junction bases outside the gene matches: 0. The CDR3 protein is CASSLQGDTQYF. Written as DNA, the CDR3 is TGTGCCAGCAGCTTACAGGGGGATACGCAGTATTTT.

This CDR3 reads CASSLGMTSGELYEQYF. The CDR3 region has the DNA TGCGCCAGCAGCTTGGGTATGACTAGCGGAGAGCTCTACGAGCAGTACTTC. The chain couples TRBV5-1 to TRBJ2-7; 9 nucleotides align to TRBD2. Germline loops: CDR1 SGHRS, CDR2 YFSETQ. J gave up 3 bases and V 0 bases, and 10 bases lay outside the gene matches. This CDR3 spans 17 amino acids.

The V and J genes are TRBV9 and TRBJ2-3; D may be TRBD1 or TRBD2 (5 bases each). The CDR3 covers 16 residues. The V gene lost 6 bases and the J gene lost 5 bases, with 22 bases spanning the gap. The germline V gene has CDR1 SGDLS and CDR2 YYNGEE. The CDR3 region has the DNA TGTGCCAGCATCAAAGGCCTGGGGGATTGGGGAGATACGCAGTATTTT. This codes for CASIKGLGDWGDTQYF.

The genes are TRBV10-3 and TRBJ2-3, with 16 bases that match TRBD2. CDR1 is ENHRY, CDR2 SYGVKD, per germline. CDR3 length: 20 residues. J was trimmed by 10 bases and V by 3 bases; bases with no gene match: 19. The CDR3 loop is CAISDPAPGLAGGPPDSQYF. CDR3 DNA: TGTGCCATCAGTGACCCCGCTCCGGGACTAGCGGGAGGGCCTCCCGATTCGCAGTATTTT.

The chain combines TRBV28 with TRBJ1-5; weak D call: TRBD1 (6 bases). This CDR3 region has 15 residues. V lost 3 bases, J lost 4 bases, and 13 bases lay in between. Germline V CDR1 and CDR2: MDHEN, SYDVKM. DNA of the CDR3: TGTGCCAGCAGTTTCCCCGACAGGAGTAATCAGCCCCAGCATTTT. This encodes CASSFPDRSNQPQHF.

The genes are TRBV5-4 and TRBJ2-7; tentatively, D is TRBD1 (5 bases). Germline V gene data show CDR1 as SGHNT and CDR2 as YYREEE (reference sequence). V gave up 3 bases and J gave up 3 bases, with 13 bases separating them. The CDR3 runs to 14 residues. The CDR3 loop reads CASSSIGADYEQYF. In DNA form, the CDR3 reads TGTGCCAGCAGCTCCATTGGGGCCGACTACGAGCAGTACTTC.

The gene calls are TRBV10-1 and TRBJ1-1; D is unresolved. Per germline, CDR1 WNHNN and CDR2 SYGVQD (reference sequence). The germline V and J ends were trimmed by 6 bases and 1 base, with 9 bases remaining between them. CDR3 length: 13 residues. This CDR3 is CASSTGGNTEAFF. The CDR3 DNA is TGCGCCAGCAGCACGGGAGGGAACACTGAAGCTTTCTTT.

CDR3 sequence: CASSPYYRDWIQETQYF. In DNA form, the CDR3 reads TGTGCCAGCAGCCCTTATTACCGGGACTGGATTCAAGAGACCCAGTACTTC. The chain couples TRBV11-2 to TRBJ2-5; TRBD2 might be the D (6 bases). There are 17 residues in the CDR3. Germline loops: CDR1 SGHAT, CDR2 FQNNGV. V was trimmed by 5 bases and J by 2 bases, leaving 21 bases between them.

CDR3 nucleotide sequence: TGTGCCAGCAGCCCACTGAACTATGGCTACACCTTC. Protein: CASSPLNYGYTF. The rearrangement links TRBV28 to TRBJ1-2; D gene ambiguous. CDR1 MDHEN and CDR2 SYDVKM come from the germline V gene. Trimming took 6 bases from V and 2 from J, leaving 7 bases between them. There are 12 residues in the CDR3.

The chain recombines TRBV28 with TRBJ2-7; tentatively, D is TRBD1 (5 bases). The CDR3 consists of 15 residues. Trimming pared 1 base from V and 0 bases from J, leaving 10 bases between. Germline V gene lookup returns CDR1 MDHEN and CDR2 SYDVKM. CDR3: CASSLSTVSSYEQYF. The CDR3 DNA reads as TGTGCCAGCAGTTTATCGACAGTGAGCTCCTACGAGCAGTACTTC.

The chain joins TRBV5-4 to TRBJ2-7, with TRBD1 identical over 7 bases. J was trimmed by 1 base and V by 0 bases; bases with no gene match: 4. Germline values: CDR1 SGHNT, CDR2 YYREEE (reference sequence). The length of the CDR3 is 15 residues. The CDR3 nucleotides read TGTGCCAGCAGCTTGGGAGGGGGCTGGTCCTACGAGCAGTACTTC. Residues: CASSLGGGWSYEQYF.